The rows below give T cell receptor beta chains drawn from one sample of a study of graft-versus-host responses after intestinal transplantation. Their antigens remain unidentified. Data came from immunoSEQ multiplex PCR; TCRdb stores just in-frame clones and leaves some out. The sample contains more than 95,000 clones, 87% of which appear only once. The material was unstimulated CD4+ T cells sorted from spleen or lymph node cells, obtained before intestinal transplant. The receptors were sampled from a human donor who received an intestinal transplant. The CDR3 runs from the conserved cysteine through the conserved F or W. A D gene is named only where the DNA matches it firmly. Not every row has a clone size; where given, it reads once, few, many or a size class.

clone size,D gene,J gene,V gene,CDR3 DNA,CDR3 protein
NA,NA,TRBJ2-7,TRBV6-1,TGTGCCAGCAGTGAAGCGCTCGGGGGCGGGGCCCCTAAGAACTACGAGCAGTACTTC,CASSEALGGGAPKNYEQYF
few,NA,TRBJ1-2,TRBV5-4,TGTGCCAGCAGCGCCGCAGAGAACTATGGCTACACCTTC,CASSAAENYGYTF
NA,NA,TRBJ1-1,TRBV6-1,TGTGCCAGCAGTGGCCGTACGAGGAACACTGAAGCTTTCTTT,CASSGRTRNTEAFF
once,TRBD2,TRBJ2-1,TRBV9,TGTGCCAGCAGCCTCGGGGGGTATAGGGACAATGAGCAGTTCTTC,CASSLGGYRDNEQFF
NA,NA,TRBJ2-3,TRBV11-2,TGTGCCAGCAGCTTTTCGACCCATTCGGGGGATACGCAGTATTTT,CASSFSTHSGDTQYF
NA,NA,TRBJ1-3,TRBV30,TGTGCCTGGACCCCGAAGGGACCGCACTCTGGAAACACCATATATTTT,CAWTPKGPHSGNTIYF
NA,NA,TRBJ2-5,TRBV7-2,TGTGCCAGCAGCTCCTTATGGACCCAGTACTTC,CASSSLWTQYF
NA,NA,TRBJ2-3,TRBV9,TGTGCCAGCAGCGTAGGTTTACTCTCAGGTGGGGGAGATACGCAGTATTTT,CASSVGLLSGGGDTQYF
NA,TRBD1,TRBJ2-7,TRBV7-9,TGTGCCAGCAGCCCGGGACAGGGGGCTAGGGAGCAGTACTTC,CASSPGQGAREQYF
once,NA,TRBJ1-6,TRBV9,TGTGCCAGCAGCGTAGGGGAGGGGATTTCCTATAATTCACCCCTCCACTTT,CASSVGEGISYNSPLHF
NA,NA,TRBJ2-3,TRBV30,TGTGCCTGGAGCGATGCCCCCGGTGGAGTGGGAGATACGCAGTATTTT,CAWSDAPGGVGDTQYF
medium-sized,NA,TRBJ1-4,TRBV5-1,TGCGCCAGCAGCCAAGACAGCGTAGGGGAAAAACTGTTTTTT,CASSQDSVGEKLFF
NA,TRBD2,TRBJ2-5,TRBV5-5,TGTGCCAGCAGCGCAGGACTAGCGGGGTGGGGCGAGACCCAGTACTTC,CASSAGLAGWGETQYF
NA,NA,TRBJ1-5,TRBV6-5,TGTGCCAGCAGTTATGGGTGGGGACAGCCCCAGCATTTT,CASSYGWGQPQHF
NA,TRBD2,TRBJ2-5,TRBV5-4,TGTGCCGCTAGCGGGTACCAAGAGACCCAGTACTTC,CAASGYQETQYF
NA,TRBD1,TRBJ1-1,TRBV11-3,TGTGCCAGCAGCCAGGGGGCATTGACTGAAGCTTTCTTT,CASSQGALTEAFF
NA,TRBD1,TRBJ2-7,TRBV18,TGTGCCAGCTCACCTGGACAGGGGGCGATAAGAGGCGAGCAGTACTTC,CASSPGQGAIRGEQYF
NA,NA,TRBJ1-2,TRBV6-5,TGTGCCAGCAGTCCCTACAGGGTCTCTTACGGCTACACCTTC,CASSPYRVSYGYTF
NA,NA,TRBJ2-1,TRBV6-5,TGTGCCAGCCGGTCGGGAGCATCGAATGAGCAGTTCTTC,CASRSGASNEQFF
once,NA,TRBJ2-7,TRBV29-1,TGCAGCGTCGCTGACTACGAGCAGTACTTC,CSVADYEQYF